The rows below give T cell receptor beta chains drawn from one sample of a study of blood T cells in healthy people across ages. TCRdb passed the 5' RACE reads through MiXCR, listing each CDR3 protein once. The table records 250,000 to 300,000 distinct CDR3 sequences, around 29% of them present only once. The specimen sequenced was blood. The origin of the receptors is a woman aged 70-85 years in good health. The CDR3 runs from the conserved cysteine through the conserved F or W. Fields, in order: clone size, V gene, D gene, J gene, CDR3 DNA, CDR3 protein. A D gene is named only where the DNA matches it firmly. A row's size may be missing; if present it is once, few, many or a size class.

>-|TRBV6-1|TRBD1|TRBJ1-1
TGTGCCAGCAGTAAACAACAGGGGACACGGAACACTGAAGCTTTCTTT
CASSKQQGTRNTEAFF
>-|TRBV28|TRBD1|TRBJ2-3
TGTGCCAGCAGTTTAAGGGGACAGGGTCAGGGTGCGCAGTATTTT
CASSLRGQGQGAQYF
>many|TRBV12-3/TRBV12-4|-|TRBJ2-7
TGTGCCAGCAGCCAAGGGGGGTACGAGCAGTACTTC
CASSQGGYEQYF
>-|TRBV29-1|-|TRBJ2-1
TGCAGCGGACGGGACTCATTCGTCAATGAGCAGTTCTTC
CSGRDSFVNEQFF
>-|TRBV28|-|TRBJ2-7
TGTGCCAGCAGTCTCCTAGGACAGGGAGGGAGCTACGAGCAGTACTTC
CASSLLGQGGSYEQYF
>few|TRBV7-6|-|TRBJ1-1
TGTGCCAGCAGCTCGCGTCTCAGGGGCGGTGAGGATGAAGCTTTCTTT
CASSSRLRGGEDEAFF
>few|TRBV7-2|-|TRBJ1-5
TGTGCCAGCAGCTTGAATACGGATCAGCCCCAGCATTTT
CASSLNTDQPQHF
>-|TRBV28|-|TRBJ2-6
TGTGCCAGCAGAGGGGTTATTGGATCTGGGGCCAACGTCCTGACTTTC
CASRGVIGSGANVLTF
>-|TRBV28|-|TRBJ2-3
TGTGCCAGCAGTCGGACAAACCAGGCCCTCACAGATACGCAGTATTTT
CASSRTNQALTDTQYF
>few|TRBV7-2|-|TRBJ2-3
TGTGCCAGCAGCTCCGCGGTAGTTCAATATTTT
CASSSAVVQYF
>-|TRBV9|-|TRBJ2-5
TGTGCCAGCAGCGTAGGGGGGTTCCAAGAGACCCAGTACTTC
CASSVGGFQETQYF
>-|TRBV9|TRBD2|TRBJ2-7
TGTGCCAGCAGCGCCGGACTAGCGGGATGGTCCTACGAGCAGTACTTC
CASSAGLAGWSYEQYF
>few|TRBV11-2|TRBD2|TRBJ2-7
TGTGCCAGCAGCTCCATAGCGGGAGAGGCTTACGAGCAGTACTTC
CASSSIAGEAYEQYF
>-|TRBV24-1|-|TRBJ2-3
TGTGCCACCAGTGATCCCGACAGGATCACAGATACGCAGTATTTT
CATSDPDRITDTQYF
>-|TRBV4-1|-|TRBJ1-4
TGCGCCAGCAGCCAAGATTTCGGAGGGACGTCCGGAAAACTGTTTTTT
CASSQDFGGTSGKLFF
>few|TRBV7-2|-|TRBJ2-7
TGTGCCAGCAGCTTTTCAGTTTCTAGCTCCTACGAGCAGTACTTC
CASSFSVSSSYEQYF
>-|TRBV7-2|-|TRBJ1-1
TGTGCCAGCAGCTTAGGGTACAAAGCTTTCTTT
CASSLGYKAFF
>many|TRBV7-9|TRBD1|TRBJ1-1
TGTGCCAGCAGCTCAGGACAGGGGGCGAACACTGAAGCTTTCTTT
CASSSGQGANTEAFF
>many|TRBV7-2|TRBD1|TRBJ2-5
TGTGCCAGCAGCTTGGGACAGGGGAGGCAAGAGACCCAGTACTTC
CASSLGQGRQETQYF
>-|TRBV7-9|-|TRBJ2-1
TGTGCCAGCAGCTCAACTAGCAGGAGAGCCAATGAGCAGTTCTTC
CASSSTSRRANEQFF
>few|TRBV11-2|TRBD2|TRBJ2-7
TGTGCCAGCAGACTCGCGTTCCGGGGGGTTGAAATCGGGGGCGAGCAGTACTTC
CASRLAFRGVEIGGEQYF
>once|TRBV11-2|-|TRBJ2-1
TGTGCCAGCAGCTTGGATGGCGGTGGTGTCAATGAGCAGTTCTTC
CASSLDGGGVNEQFF
>many|TRBV14|TRBD2|TRBJ2-3
TGTGCCAGCAGCCAAGTCCCTAGCGGAGCCCCCGATACGCAGTATTTT
CASSQVPSGAPDTQYF
>many|TRBV7-9|-|TRBJ2-7
TGTGCCAGCAGCGCCCGAGCCTACGAGCAGTACTTC
CASSARAYEQYF
>-|TRBV11-2|-|TRBJ2-5
TGTGCCAGCAGTCACCGGGGGGAGACCCAGTACTTC
CASSHRGETQYF
>few|TRBV19|TRBD2|TRBJ2-1
TGTGCCAGTAGTATAAGTCCTGCGGGAGCTTGGGATGAGCAGTTCTTC
CASSISPAGAWDEQFF
>few|TRBV5-6|-|TRBJ2-2
TGTGCCAGCAGCTTGTGGGCGCTCGCTTATGGTTCCGGGGAGCTGTTTTTT
CASSLWALAYGSGELFF
>-|TRBV9|-|TRBJ1-1
TGTGCCAGCATCAAGGAAGGGTACGGCACTGAAGCTTTCTTT
CASIKEGYGTEAFF
>-|TRBV12-3/TRBV12-4|TRBD1|TRBJ2-4
TGTGCCAGCAGTTTAGAGGGACAGGGGATTCAGTACTTC
CASSLEGQGIQYF
>-|TRBV28|TRBD1|TRBJ2-7
TGTGCCAGCAGTAGTAACAGGGGCGTCTACGAGCAGTACTTC
CASSSNRGVYEQYF
>-|TRBV2|-|TRBJ2-6
TGTGCCAGCACCCAGCGTGGCAGGGAATCAACTGGGGCCAACGTCCTGACTTTC
CASTQRGRESTGANVLTF
>-|TRBV20-1|-|TRBJ2-7
TGCAGTGCCGAATATACCTACGAGCAGTACTTC
CSAEYTYEQYF
>-|TRBV3-1|-|TRBJ1-4
TGTGCCAGCAGCCAAAAACGGAGACGAACCACAACTAATGAAAAACTGTTTTTT
CASSQKRRRTTTNEKLFF